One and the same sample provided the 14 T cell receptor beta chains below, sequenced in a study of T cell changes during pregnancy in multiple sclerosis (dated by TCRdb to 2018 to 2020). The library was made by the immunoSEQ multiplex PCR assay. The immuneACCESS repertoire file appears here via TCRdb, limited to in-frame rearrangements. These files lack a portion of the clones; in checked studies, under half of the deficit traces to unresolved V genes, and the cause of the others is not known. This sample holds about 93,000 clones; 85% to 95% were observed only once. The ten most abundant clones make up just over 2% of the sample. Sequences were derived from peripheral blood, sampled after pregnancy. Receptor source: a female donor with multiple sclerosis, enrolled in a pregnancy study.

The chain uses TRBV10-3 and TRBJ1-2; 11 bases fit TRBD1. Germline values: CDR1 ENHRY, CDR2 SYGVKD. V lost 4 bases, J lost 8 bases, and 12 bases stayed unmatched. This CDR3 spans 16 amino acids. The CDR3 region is CAISGRSPGQGEGYTF. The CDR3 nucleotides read TGTGCCATCAGTGGGAGGAGCCCGGGACAGGGGGAGGGCTACACCTTC.

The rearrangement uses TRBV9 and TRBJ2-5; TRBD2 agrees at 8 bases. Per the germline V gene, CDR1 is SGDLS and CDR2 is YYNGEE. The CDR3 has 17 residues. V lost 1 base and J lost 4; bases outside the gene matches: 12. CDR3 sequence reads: CASSVYGSGAGGETQYF. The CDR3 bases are TGTGCCAGCAGCGTATATGGTAGCGGGGCGGGCGGAGAGACCCAGTACTTC.

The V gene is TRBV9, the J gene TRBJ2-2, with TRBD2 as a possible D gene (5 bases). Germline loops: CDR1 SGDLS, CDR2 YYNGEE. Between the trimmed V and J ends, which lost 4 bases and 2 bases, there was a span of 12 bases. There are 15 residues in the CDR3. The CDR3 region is CASSSTSSNTGELFF. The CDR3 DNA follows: TGTGCCAGCAGCTCCACTAGTTCCAACACCGGGGAGCTGTTTTTT.

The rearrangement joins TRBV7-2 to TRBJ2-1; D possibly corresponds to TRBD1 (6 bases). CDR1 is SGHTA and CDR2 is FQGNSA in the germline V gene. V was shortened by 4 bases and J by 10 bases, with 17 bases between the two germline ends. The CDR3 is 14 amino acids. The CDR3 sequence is CASSWDLFGQEQFF. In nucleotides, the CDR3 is TGTGCCAGCAGCTGGGACCTTTTCGGACAGGAGCAGTTCTTC.

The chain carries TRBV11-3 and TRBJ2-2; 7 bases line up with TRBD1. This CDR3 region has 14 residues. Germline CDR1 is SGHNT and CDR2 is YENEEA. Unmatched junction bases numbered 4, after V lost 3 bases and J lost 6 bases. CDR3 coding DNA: TGTGCCAGCAGCTTGTCCGACAGGGCCGGGGAGCTGTTTTTT. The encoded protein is CASSLSDRAGELFF.

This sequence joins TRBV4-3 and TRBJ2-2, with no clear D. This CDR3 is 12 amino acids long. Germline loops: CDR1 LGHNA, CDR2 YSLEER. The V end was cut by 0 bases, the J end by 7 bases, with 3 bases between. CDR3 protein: CASSQDRGELFF. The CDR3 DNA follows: TGCGCCAGCAGCCAAGATCGCGGGGAGCTGTTTTTT.

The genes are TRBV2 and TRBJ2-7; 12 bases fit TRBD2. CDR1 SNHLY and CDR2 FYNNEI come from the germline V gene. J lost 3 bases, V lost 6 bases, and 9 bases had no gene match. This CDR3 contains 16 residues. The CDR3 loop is CASRLLAGGRDYEQYF. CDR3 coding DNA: TGTGCCAGCAGATTACTAGCGGGAGGACGAGACTACGAGCAGTACTTC.

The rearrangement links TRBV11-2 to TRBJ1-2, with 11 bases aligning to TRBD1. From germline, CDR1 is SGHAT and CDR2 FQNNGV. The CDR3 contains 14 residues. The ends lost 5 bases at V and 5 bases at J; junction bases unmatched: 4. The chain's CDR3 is CASSHGTGGYGYTF. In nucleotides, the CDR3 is TGTGCCAGCAGCCACGGGACAGGGGGATATGGCTACACCTTC. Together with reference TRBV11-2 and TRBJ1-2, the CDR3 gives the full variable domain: EAGVAQSPRYKIIEKRQSVAFWCNPISGHATLYWYQQILGQGPKLLIQFQNNGVVDDSQLPKDRFSAERLKGVDSTLKIQPAKLEDSAVYLCASSHGTGGYGYTFGSGTRLTVV.

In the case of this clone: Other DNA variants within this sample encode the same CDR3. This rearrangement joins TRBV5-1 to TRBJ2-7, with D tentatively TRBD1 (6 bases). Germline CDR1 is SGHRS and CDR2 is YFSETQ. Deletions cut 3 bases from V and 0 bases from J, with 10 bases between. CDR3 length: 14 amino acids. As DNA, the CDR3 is TGCGCCAGCAGCTCCAGACAGGCCTCCTACGAGCAGTACTTC. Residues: CASSSRQASYEQYF.

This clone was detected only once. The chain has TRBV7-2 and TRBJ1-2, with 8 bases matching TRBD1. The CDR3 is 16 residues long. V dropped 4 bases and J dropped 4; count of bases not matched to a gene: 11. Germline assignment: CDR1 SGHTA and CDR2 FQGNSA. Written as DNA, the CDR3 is TGTGCCAGCAGCTCCCGCTCGACAGGGGAGGGCTATGGCTACACCTTC. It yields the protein CASSSRSTGEGYGYTF.

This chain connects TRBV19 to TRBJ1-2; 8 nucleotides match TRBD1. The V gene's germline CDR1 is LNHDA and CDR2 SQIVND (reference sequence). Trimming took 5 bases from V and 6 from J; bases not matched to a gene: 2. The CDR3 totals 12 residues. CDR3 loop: CASSGQGDGYTF. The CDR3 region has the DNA TGTGCCAGTAGTGGACAGGGAGATGGCTACACCTTC.

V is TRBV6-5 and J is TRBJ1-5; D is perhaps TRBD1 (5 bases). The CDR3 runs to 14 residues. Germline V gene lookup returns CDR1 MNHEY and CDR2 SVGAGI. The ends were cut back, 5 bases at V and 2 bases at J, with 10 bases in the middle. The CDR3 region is CASSPRVGNQPQHF. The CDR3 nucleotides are TGTGCCAGCAGTCCCAGGGTAGGCAATCAGCCCCAGCATTTT.

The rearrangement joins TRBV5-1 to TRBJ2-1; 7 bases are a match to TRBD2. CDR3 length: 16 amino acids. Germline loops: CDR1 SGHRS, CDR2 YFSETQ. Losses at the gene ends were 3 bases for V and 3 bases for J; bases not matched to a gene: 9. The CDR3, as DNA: TGCGCCAGCAGCTGGGGAGGGACCAGTGGCTACAATGAGCAGTTCTTC. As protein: CASSWGGTSGYNEQFF.

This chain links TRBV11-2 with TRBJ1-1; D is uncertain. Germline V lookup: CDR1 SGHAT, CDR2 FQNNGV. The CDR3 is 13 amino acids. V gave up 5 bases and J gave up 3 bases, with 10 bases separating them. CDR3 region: CASSPFRDTEAFF. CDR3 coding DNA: TGTGCCAGCAGCCCCTTCCGGGACACTGAAGCTTTCTTT.